This T cell receptor beta chain was observed in a study of shared clonotypes between healthy human individuals. Study-wide points: Naive subsets generally exceeded memory subsets in estimated richness. Sampling included only blood; tissue repertoires likely differ.

Notes on this clone: Its antigen remains unknown.

This CDR3 region has 13 residues. V shed 7 bases and J shed 7 bases, with 17 bases lying between them. Germline V gene sequence: CDR1 ENHRY, CDR2 SYGVKD. Some clones are missing from TCRdb's copy, which holds only in-frame ones; the method was immunoSEQ multiplex PCR. The table lists under 1 million clones, 80% to 95% of them singletons. CD45RO-negative, CCR7-positively selected cells formed the naive CD8 fraction, excluding terminally differentiated effector memory CD45RA+ cells. This receptor was identified in a man younger than 45 in good health. The specimen sequenced was naive CD8+ T cells sorted from blood. This sequence joins TRBV10-3 and TRBJ2-7; tentative D call: TRBD1 (6 bases). DNA of the CDR3: TGTGCCATCACTCTCGGGGACAACGGAGAGCAGTACTTC. Translation gives CAITLGDNGEQYF.